These 9 T cell receptor beta chains share one sample of origin, sequenced in a study of shared clonotypes between healthy human individuals. Using immunoSEQ multiplex PCR, the repertoire was profiled, and TCRdb retains in-frame clones only, with some absent. The sample lists 1.6 million or so clones; roughly 96% were seen once. Material: naive CD4+ T cells sorted from blood. Subset: CD45RA+ positively selected. These receptors were collected from a man in his thirties or forties in good health.

V and J are TRBV27 and TRBJ1-2; TRBD1 matches at 8 bases. CDR1 and CDR2 (germline): MNHEY, SMNVEV (reference sequence). CDR3 length equals 14 residues. J gave up 8 bases and V 1 base, and 6 bases lay outside the gene matches. For the CDR3, the DNA is TGTGCCAGCAGTTTATACAGGGGGGATTGGGGCTACACCTTC. Translating it yields CASSLYRGDWGYTF.

In nucleotides, the CDR3 is TGCGCCAGCAGCTTGGAGACAGCCACCTACGAGCAGTACTTC. Protein product: CASSLETATYEQYF. This chain connects TRBV4-1 to TRBJ2-7; D is perhaps TRBD1 (5 bases). V shed 5 bases and J shed 2 bases, with 13 bases lying between them. The CDR3 runs to 14 residues. In germline, CDR1 is MGHRA, CDR2 YSYEKL.

The V and J genes are TRBV28 and TRBJ1-1; maybe TRBD1 (6 bases). Germline values: CDR1 MDHEN, CDR2 SYDVKM. Trimming removed 10 bases at V and 3 bases at J, with 15 bases between. CDR3 length: 13 residues. The CDR3: CAIQQGGDTEAFF. Here the CDR3 DNA reads TGTGCCATCCAACAGGGTGGAGACACTGAAGCTTTCTTT.

The chain employs TRBV2 and TRBJ1-2, with 7 bases that match TRBD1. Germline V gene lookup returns CDR1 SNHLY and CDR2 FYNNEI. The J segment lost 0 bases and the V segment lost 5 bases, leaving 6 bases of the junction unmatched. The CDR3 length is 15 residues. DNA of the CDR3: TGTGCCAGCAGTATCGACAGGGCCGCTAACTATGGCTACACCTTC. Its translation: CASSIDRAANYGYTF.

The chain combines TRBV5-1 with TRBJ2-1, with 8 bases that match TRBD1. From germline, CDR1 is SGHRS and CDR2 YFSETQ. V was pared by 7 bases and J by 9 bases, with 6 bases of the junction left unmatched. CDR3 size: 12 residues. The DNA of the CDR3 is TGCGCCAGCGGCACAGGGGGAGGTGAGCAGTTCTTC. This encodes CASGTGGGEQFF.

This clone was detected only once. Other DNA sequences within the sample encode an identical CDR3. This chain joins TRBV19 and TRBJ1-2; TRBD1 aligns across 8 bases. Unmatched junction bases numbered 4, after V lost 5 bases and J lost 2 bases. The CDR3 extends over 14 amino acids. Germline V gene sequence: CDR1 LNHDA, CDR2 SQIVND (reference sequence). CDR3 nucleotide sequence: TGTGCCAGTAGTCCTGGACAGGGAAACTATGGCTACACCTTC. It codes for CASSPGQGNYGYTF.

The rearrangement joins TRBV19 to TRBJ1-1, with no clear D. Germline assignment: CDR1 LNHDA and CDR2 SQIVND (reference sequence). The ends were cut back, 5 bases at V and 4 bases at J, with 14 bases in the middle. CDR3 length equals 14 residues. CDR3 nucleotide sequence: TGTGCCAGTAGTCCCGGACCAGCGAGCACTGAAGCTTTCTTT. Amino acid sequence: CASSPGPASTEAFF.

The V gene is TRBV18, the J gene TRBJ2-1, with TRBD2 matching 8 bases. This CDR3 spans 15 amino acids. Germline V gene data show CDR1 as KGHSH and CDR2 as LQKENI. The ends lost 3 bases at V and 5 bases at J; junction bases unmatched: 6. In DNA form, the CDR3 reads TGTGCCAGCTCACCGAGACGGGAGGGCGACAATGAGCAGTTCTTC. Its translation is CASSPRREGDNEQFF.

V is TRBV5-5 and J is TRBJ2-4; 7 positions agree with TRBD1. This CDR3 region has 15 residues. CDR1 SGHKS and CDR2 YYEKEE come from the germline V gene (reference sequence). The ends lost 3 bases at V and 7 bases at J; junction bases unmatched: 10. The CDR3 DNA follows: TGTGCCAGCAGCTCCCAATGGGGGACAGTGAACATTCAGTACTTC. It specifies CASSSQWGTVNIQYF.